The clone carrying this TCR beta chain was seen many times. Its antigen is unknown. These data come from a study of identical twins. Germline CDR1 is SQVTM and CDR2 is ANQGSEA. The CDR3 length is 15 residues. Trimming left V 6 bases short and J 2 bases short, with 17 bases between. Overall study findings and caveats: Where beta out-of-frame sequences were concerned, excess twin sharing was weaker. Out-of-frame sharing of TCR alpha in monozygotic twins was underestimated by models.

TCRdb called the 5' RACE reads again in MiXCR, with one record for every CDR3 protein. The sample yields 700,000 or so distinct CDR3 sequences, about 9.4% seen once. The same data also went into a second study, on yellow fever vaccine responses in identical twins. That publication notes: Twins' vaccine T cell response reportedly gave the appearance of partial convergence and partial personalization.

Sequencing was performed on PBMCs. The TCR originated in a woman between 18 and 29 years old in good health. V is TRBV29-1 and J is TRBJ1-3; D not certain. The CDR3 DNA is TGCAGCGTACTTTCAGCGGGTTCGGCTGGAAACACCATATATTTT. This translates into CSVLSAGSAGNTIYF.